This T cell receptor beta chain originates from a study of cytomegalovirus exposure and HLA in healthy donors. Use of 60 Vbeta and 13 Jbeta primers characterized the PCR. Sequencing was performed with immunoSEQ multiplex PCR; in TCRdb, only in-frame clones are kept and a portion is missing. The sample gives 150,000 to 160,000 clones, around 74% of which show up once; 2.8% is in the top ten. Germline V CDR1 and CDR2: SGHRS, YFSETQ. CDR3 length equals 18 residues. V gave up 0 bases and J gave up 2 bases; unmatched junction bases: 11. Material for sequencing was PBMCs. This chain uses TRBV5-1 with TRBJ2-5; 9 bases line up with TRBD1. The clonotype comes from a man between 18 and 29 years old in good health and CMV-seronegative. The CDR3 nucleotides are TGCGCCAGCAGCTTGGCCCCAAGCGGGACAGGGTGGCAAGAGACCCAGTACTTC. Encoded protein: CASSLAPSGTGWQETQYF.